This is a list of T cell receptor beta chains from one sample in a study of CD8 T cells in ankylosing spondylitis. TCRdb reprocessed the 5' RACE reads via MiXCR and lists one record per CDR3 protein. Of about 340,000 distinct CDR3 sequences listed, approximately 14% are singletons. Sequencing was carried out using blood, either unsorted or a sorted T cell fraction (not recorded which). These receptors were obtained from a male donor with ankylosing spondylitis or in good health (not recorded which). CDR3s include the opening cysteine and the closing phenylalanine or tryptophan. The order of the fields is CDR3 protein, CDR3 DNA, D gene, J gene, clone size, V gene. The D gene is left open where the match is weak. Only part of the rows carry a size: once, few, many, or a class if the clone is expanded.

CASSQESGGVTNEKLFF	TGCGCCAGCAGCCAAGAGTCCGGCGGCGTGACTAATGAAAAACTGTTTTTT	NA	TRBJ1-4	many	TRBV4-1
CASSLRALSGNTIYF	TGTGCCAGCAGCCTAAGGGCCCTTTCTGGAAACACCATATATTTT	NA	TRBJ1-3	NA	TRBV3-1
CAINRDSPNEQFF	TGTGCCATCAACCGGGACTCCCCAAATGAGCAGTTCTTC	NA	TRBJ2-1	NA	TRBV10-3
CASRSGQGETDTQYF	TGTGCCAGCCGTTCGGGACAGGGGGAGACAGATACGCAGTATTTT	TRBD1	TRBJ2-3	few	TRBV12-3/TRBV12-4
CATRRTAAGEQFF	TGTGCCACCAGAAGGACAGCCGCCGGAGAGCAGTTCTTC	NA	TRBJ2-1	NA	TRBV24-1
CASSPYGTSGPYNEQFF	TGTGCCAGCAGCCCGTACGGGACTAGCGGACCTTACAATGAGCAGTTCTTC	TRBD2	TRBJ2-1	few	TRBV7-2
CASSPGVNTEAFF	TGTGCCAGCTCACCCGGGGTGAACACTGAAGCTTTCTTT	NA	TRBJ1-1	many	TRBV18
CASSGLEAGELFF	TGCGCCAGCAGCGGACTCGAGGCCGGGGAGCTGTTTTTT	NA	TRBJ2-2	NA	TRBV4-1
CASSLNGQVNTEAFF	TGTGCCAGCAGTTTAAACGGGCAGGTTAACACTGAAGCTTTCTTT	NA	TRBJ1-1	many	TRBV12-3/TRBV12-4
CASSHNWGTAYEQYF	TGTGCCAGCAGCCACAATTGGGGGACGGCCTACGAGCAGTACTTC	NA	TRBJ2-7	NA	TRBV3-1
CASSLRTRDGYTF	TGTGCCAGCAGTCTTCGTACCAGGGATGGCTACACCTTC	NA	TRBJ1-2	NA	TRBV3-1
CASSYSGPFSNEQFF	TGTGCCAGCAGCTATAGCGGCCCGTTTTCCAATGAGCAGTTCTTC	NA	TRBJ2-1	NA	TRBV11-2
CASSPLGNSPLHF	TGTGCCAGCAGTCCCCTGGGGAATTCACCCCTCCACTTT	NA	TRBJ1-6	NA	TRBV12-3/TRBV12-4
CASREQGTDTQYF	TGTGCCAGCAGGGAACAGGGCACAGATACGCAGTATTTT	NA	TRBJ2-3	few	TRBV6-1
CASSQEGPGTGELFF	TGCGCCAGCAGCCAGGAGGGCCCGGGCACCGGGGAGCTGTTTTTT	NA	TRBJ2-2	few	TRBV5-1
CASSFKGGYGYTF	TGTGCCAGCAGTTTCAAGGGCGGCTATGGCTACACCTTC	NA	TRBJ1-2	NA	TRBV27
CASSPERDPYGYTF	TGTGCCAGCTCACCGGAGAGGGACCCATATGGCTACACCTTC	NA	TRBJ1-2	NA	TRBV18
CASRRAANTGELFF	TGTGCCAGCAGGCGGGCGGCGAACACCGGGGAGCTGTTTTTT	NA	TRBJ2-2	NA	TRBV12-3/TRBV12-4
CASSPRRGAGDNEQFF	TGTGCCAGCAGTCCCCGTAGGGGTGCGGGAGACAATGAGCAGTTCTTC	TRBD2	TRBJ2-1	many	TRBV12-3/TRBV12-4
CASSQYGQGGYNEQFF	TGCGCCAGCAGCCAGTATGGACAGGGGGGATACAATGAGCAGTTCTTC	TRBD1	TRBJ2-1	NA	TRBV4-1
CASSTLAGTQFF	TGTGCCAGTAGTACCCTAGCGGGGACCCAGTTCTTC	TRBD2	TRBJ2-1	few	TRBV19
CASSSSVSGTGGYEQYF	TGTGCCAGCAGCTCATCGGTGTCCGGGACAGGGGGGTACGAGCAGTACTTC	TRBD1	TRBJ2-7	NA	TRBV12-3/TRBV12-4
CASSLGSGAAQAFF	TGTGCCAGCAGTTTAGGTTCGGGGGCAGCACAAGCTTTCTTT	NA	TRBJ1-1	NA	TRBV12-3/TRBV12-4
CASSRRLGAGNQPQHF	TGTGCCAGCAGCCGCCGGTTGGGGGCGGGCAATCAGCCCCAGCATTTT	NA	TRBJ1-5	few	TRBV12-3/TRBV12-4
CASKLIMGNTEAFF	TGCGCCAGCAAGCTTATTATGGGAAACACTGAAGCTTTCTTT	NA	TRBJ1-1	many	TRBV5-1
CASSRGGSGVTGELFF	TGTGCCAGCAGCCGGGGCGGCTCGGGGGTCACCGGGGAGCTGTTTTTT	NA	TRBJ2-2	NA	TRBV14
CASSFLGYGYTF	TGTGCCAGCAGTTTCCTAGGGTACGGCTACACCTTC	NA	TRBJ1-2	NA	TRBV12-3/TRBV12-4
CSAPHRLAAQTQYF	TGCAGTGCCCCTCATCGACTAGCGGCCCAGACCCAGTACTTC	TRBD2	TRBJ2-5	NA	TRBV20-1
CASSPTVSNYGYTF	TGCGCCAGCAGCCCGACAGTTTCTAACTATGGCTACACCTTC	NA	TRBJ1-2	NA	TRBV5-1
CASSRPGVSGANVLTF	TGTGCCAGCAGTCGACCAGGGGTCTCTGGGGCCAACGTCCTGACTTTC	NA	TRBJ2-6	few	TRBV6-1
CASSFGAGRGYYEQYF	TGTGCCAGCAGTTTCGGGGCAGGGAGAGGGTACTACGAGCAGTACTTC	NA	TRBJ2-7	NA	TRBV12-3/TRBV12-4
CASSPTLHETQYF	TGTGCCAGCTCACCAACCCTTCATGAGACCCAGTACTTC	NA	TRBJ2-5	NA	TRBV18
CASSRTSGRTGELFF	TGTGCCAGCAGCAGGACTAGCGGGAGAACCGGGGAGCTGTTTTTT	TRBD2	TRBJ2-2	NA	TRBV12-3/TRBV12-4
CASSDGQINTGELFF	TGCGCCAGCAGTGATGGGCAGATCAACACCGGGGAGCTGTTTTTT	NA	TRBJ2-2	few	TRBV10-1
CASSPGTASLNSPLHF	TGCGCCAGCAGCCCGGGGACAGCTAGTCTTAATTCACCCCTCCACTTT	TRBD1	TRBJ1-6	few	TRBV5-1
CSVATGNEFRQPQHF	TGCAGTGTAGCGACAGGGAATGAGTTCCGACAGCCCCAGCATTTT	TRBD1	TRBJ1-5	few	TRBV20-1
CSGRDRGSDGELFF	TGCAGCGGCCGAGACAGGGGGTCGGACGGGGAGCTGTTTTTT	TRBD1	TRBJ2-2	many	TRBV29-1
CASRAGLNYEQYF	TGCGCCAGCAGGGCGGGACTAAACTACGAGCAGTACTTC	TRBD2	TRBJ2-7	NA	TRBV5-1
CSVEGSWTGQLEAFF	TGCAGCGTTGAAGGAAGTTGGACAGGCCAGCTTGAAGCTTTCTTT	TRBD1	TRBJ1-1	many	TRBV29-1
CASSAGTGNEQYF	TGCGCCAGCTCCGCCGGGACAGGGAACGAGCAGTACTTC	TRBD1	TRBJ2-7	few	TRBV10-1
CASSTGSGYTF	TGTGCCAGCAGCACAGGTTCGGGCTACACCTTC	NA	TRBJ1-2	many	TRBV12-3/TRBV12-4
CASSTPGTSVSGANVLTF	TGTGCCAGCAGCACGCCCGGGACTAGCGTATCTGGGGCCAACGTCCTGACTTTC	TRBD2	TRBJ2-6	NA	TRBV3-1
CASSLSRQTYEQYF	TGTGCCAGCAGTTTATCCAGGCAGACCTACGAGCAGTACTTC	NA	TRBJ2-7	few	TRBV27
CASSDKRGYTGELFF	TGCGCCAGCAGTGATAAACGGGGATACACCGGGGAGCTGTTTTTT	NA	TRBJ2-2	few	TRBV10-1
CSVVVGPETQYF	TGCAGCGTTGTAGTGGGGCCGGAGACCCAGTACTTC	NA	TRBJ2-5	NA	TRBV29-1
CSAQEGAYGYTF	TGCAGTGCTCAAGAGGGAGCCTATGGCTACACCTTC	NA	TRBJ1-2	few	TRBV20-1
CASSQSETSKETQYF	TGTGCCAGCTCACAGTCCGAGACTAGTAAAGAGACCCAGTACTTC	NA	TRBJ2-5	few	TRBV18
CASSRLAGAIGTQYF	TGTGCCAGTTCCCGACTAGCGGGGGCTATTGGGACCCAGTACTTC	TRBD2	TRBJ2-5	NA	TRBV2
CAIRSSYEQYF	TGTGCCATCCGATCCAGCTACGAGCAGTACTTC	NA	TRBJ2-7	few	TRBV10-3
CASSGTGWNSPLHF	TGTGCCAGCAGCGGGACAGGGTGGAATTCACCCCTCCACTTT	TRBD1	TRBJ1-6	NA	TRBV6-1
CASHEQGNYGYTF	TGTGCCAGCCACGAACAGGGGAACTATGGCTACACCTTC	TRBD1	TRBJ1-2	many	TRBV12-3/TRBV12-4
CASSPPGNHEKLFF	TGTGCCAGCAGCCCCCCGGGGAACCATGAAAAACTGTTTTTT	NA	TRBJ1-4	few	TRBV5-5
CASTGSGRRDTQYF	TGTGCCAGCACTGGTAGCGGGAGAAGGGATACGCAGTATTTT	TRBD2	TRBJ2-3	few	TRBV11-2
CASSQRGQRGGLNEQFF	TGTGCCAGCAGCCAACGGGGCCAGCGGGGGGGCCTCAATGAGCAGTTCTTC	TRBD2	TRBJ2-1	NA	TRBV3-1
CASSFPPPGLYGYTF	TGTGCCAGCAGTTTTCCCCCTCCAGGGTTATATGGCTACACCTTC	NA	TRBJ1-2	many	TRBV6-5
CASSQQGLQPYEQYF	TGTGCCAGCAGCCAACAGGGCCTCCAACCCTACGAGCAGTACTTC	NA	TRBJ2-7	few	TRBV7-2
CASSVDRTQYF	TGTGCCAGCAGCGTGGATAGGACGCAGTATTTT	NA	TRBJ2-3	few	TRBV9
CASSHPGGQETQYF	TGTGCCAGCAGCCACCCGGGGGGCCAAGAGACCCAGTACTTC	TRBD2	TRBJ2-5	few	TRBV6-1
CASSPPAVHYYGYTF	TGTGCCAGCAGCCCTCCCGCGGTCCATTACTATGGCTACACCTTC	NA	TRBJ1-2	few	TRBV3-1